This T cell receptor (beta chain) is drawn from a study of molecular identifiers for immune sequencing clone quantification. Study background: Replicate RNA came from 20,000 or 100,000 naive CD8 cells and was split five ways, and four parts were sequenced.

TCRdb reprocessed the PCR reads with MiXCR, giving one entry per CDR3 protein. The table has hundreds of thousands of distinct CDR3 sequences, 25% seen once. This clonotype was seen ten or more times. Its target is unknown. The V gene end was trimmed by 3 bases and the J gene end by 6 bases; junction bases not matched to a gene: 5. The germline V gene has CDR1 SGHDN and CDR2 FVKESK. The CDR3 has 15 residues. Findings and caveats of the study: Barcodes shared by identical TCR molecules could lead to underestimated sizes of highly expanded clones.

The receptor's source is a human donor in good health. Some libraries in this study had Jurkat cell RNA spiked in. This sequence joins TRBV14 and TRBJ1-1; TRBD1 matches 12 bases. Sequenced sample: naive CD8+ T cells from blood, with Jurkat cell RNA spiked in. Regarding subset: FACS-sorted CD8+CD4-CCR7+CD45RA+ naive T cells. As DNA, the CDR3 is TGTGCCAGCAGCCAGGCCGGGACAGGGGGCCCTGAAGCTTTCTTT. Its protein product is CASSQAGTGGPEAFF.